This is a list of T cell receptor beta chains from one sample in a study of identifying expanded T cells in peripheral blood. Clones were read by immunoSEQ multiplex PCR, and TCRdb kept only the in-frame ones, dropping some. Of some 95,000 clones in the sample, around 90% are singletons; the top ten hold around 6%. Input material: blood. The receptors were gathered from a person between 18 and 69 years old in good health. The CDR3 runs from the conserved cysteine through the conserved F or W. Fields, in order: V gene, J gene, clone size, D gene, CDR3 protein, CDR3 DNA. The D gene is left open where the match is weak. A clone size is listed for some rows: how often the clone was seen (once, few, many), or a class if it is expanded.

TRBV5-4	TRBJ2-7	.	.	CASSLDRFHEQYF	TGTGCCAGCAGCTTGGACAGGTTCCACGAGCAGTACTTC
TRBV19	TRBJ1-1	.	.	CASSMGASNTEAFF	TGTGCCAGTAGTATGGGGGCCTCGAACACTGAAGCTTTCTTT
TRBV30	TRBJ1-5	.	.	CAWTSQGQSNQPQHF	TGTGCCTGGACCTCACAAGGACAGAGTAATCAGCCCCAGCATTTT
TRBV6-5	TRBJ1-3	.	TRBD1	CASSRDRGNTIYF	TGTGCCAGCAGTAGGGACAGGGGAAACACCATATATTTT
TRBV5-1	TRBJ1-4	.	.	CASSPYESGKEKLFF	TGCGCCAGCAGCCCCTATGAGTCGGGGAAGGAAAAACTGTTTTTT
TRBV6-5	TRBJ2-2	.	.	CASSYSLDGTGELFF	TGTGCCAGCAGTTACTCCCTGGACGGCACCGGGGAGCTGTTTTTT
TRBV6-1	TRBJ2-7	.	.	CASSAVIPLSSYEQYF	TGTGCCAGCAGTGCTGTGATTCCCCTAAGCTCCTACGAGCAGTACTTC
TRBV29-1	TRBJ1-2	.	TRBD1	CSVTRTGARYGYTF	TGCAGCGTAACCCGGACAGGGGCCCGCTATGGCTACACCTTC
TRBV23-1	TRBJ2-1	.	TRBD2	CASSLKLAGKGYEQFF	TGCGCCAGCAGTCTCAAACTAGCGGGAAAAGGCTATGAGCAGTTCTTC
TRBV15	TRBJ2-2	once	.	CATSRVYGNTGELFF	TGTGCCACCAGCAGAGTGTACGGGAACACCGGGGAGCTGTTTTTT
TRBV15	TRBJ2-7	.	TRBD1	CATTRDRAAYEQYF	TGTGCCACCACCCGGGACAGGGCTGCCTACGAGCAGTACTTC
TRBV30	TRBJ2-2	.	.	CASKTGTRAHPGELFF	TGTGCCTCGAAGACGGGGACGCGAGCTCATCCCGGGGAGCTGTTTTTT
TRBV2	TRBJ2-7	.	TRBD2	CASARLAGTYEQYF	TGTGCCAGCGCGAGGCTAGCGGGGACCTACGAGCAGTACTTC
TRBV7-2	TRBJ1-2	.	.	CASSYSGQGNYGYTF	TGTGCCAGCAGCTATTCTGGTCAGGGGAATTATGGCTACACCTTC
TRBV18	TRBJ1-1	.	.	CASSPGATMNTEAFF	TGTGCCAGCTCACCAGGAGCCACAATGAACACTGAAGCTTTCTTT
TRBV6-6	TRBJ2-1	.	.	CASIPGGGYPYNEQFF	TGTGCCAGCATTCCCGGTGGAGGCTATCCCTACAATGAGCAGTTCTTC
TRBV5-1	TRBJ1-1	.	.	CASSLVGGAQNTEAFF	TGCGCCAGCAGCTTGGTGGGGGGCGCGCAAAACACTGAAGCTTTCTTT
TRBV19	TRBJ1-6	.	.	CASSIMVANSPLHF	TGTGCCAGTAGTATTATGGTGGCGAATTCACCCCTCCACTTT
TRBV25-1	TRBJ1-1	once	.	CASSKNTEAFF	TGTGCCAGCAGTAAGAACACTGAAGCTTTCTTT
TRBV14	TRBJ2-3	.	TRBD2	CASSQEAGAFGTQYF	TGTGCCAGCAGCCAAGAAGCGGGAGCTTTTGGTACGCAGTATTTT
TRBV4-2	TRBJ2-3	.	.	CASSQVWMQDTDTQYF	TGTGCCAGCAGCCAAGTATGGATGCAGGACACAGATACGCAGTATTTT
TRBV4-1	TRBJ2-7	.	.	CASSPGDWGASSYEQYF	TGCGCCAGCAGCCCCGGGGATTGGGGGGCGAGCTCCTACGAGCAGTACTTC
TRBV5-1	TRBJ2-1	.	.	CASSVTAGGNEQFF	TGCGCCAGCAGCGTCACGGCCGGGGGCAATGAGCAGTTCTTC
TRBV30	TRBJ2-7	.	.	CAWSVQRRGLANSYEQYF	TGTGCCTGGAGTGTACAACGCAGGGGTTTAGCGAACAGTTACGAGCAGTACTTC
TRBV6-5	TRBJ1-4	.	.	CASSYLRSDEKLFF	TGTGCCAGCAGTTACCTCCGCAGTGATGAAAAACTGTTTTTT
TRBV19	TRBJ1-2	.	TRBD1	CASSRQGRGYGYTF	TGTGCCAGTAGTCGACAGGGTCGCGGCTATGGCTACACCTTC